This T cell receptor (beta chain) came from a study of T-cell reconstitution after alpha-beta-depleted transplantation in children. At least ten counts were recorded for this clonotype. During its preparation, the TCRbeta library received unique molecular identifiers. TCRdb analysed the PCR reads with MiXCR anew, one entry per CDR3 protein. Here the sample spans fewer than 400,000 distinct CDR3 sequences, 20% being singletons. Trimming left V 1 base short and J 10 bases short, with 10 bases between. This CDR3 spans 11 amino acids. CDR1 is SQVTM and CDR2 is ANQGSEA in the germline V gene. This specimen was PBMCs from the stem cell graft donor, taken from the stem cell graft. The TCR comes from a human donor who donated a stem cell graft to a child with acute myeloid leukemia. The chain uses TRBV29-1 and TRBJ1-1; D remains unclear. CDR3 sequence: CSVEVGEAAFF. The CDR3 DNA sequence: TGCAGCGTTGAAGTCGGCGAAGCAGCTTTCTTT.